The source of this T cell receptor (beta chain) is a study of shared clonotypes between healthy human individuals. Findings and limits, study-wide: Investigators collected only blood, and repertoires in tissues likely differ.

Per the original methods: Quality scores were absent from the junction-only immunoSEQ sequences, so filtering differed. Sequencing used immunoSEQ multiplex PCR; TCRdb keeps in-frame clones, though not all of them. V and J calls plus clone size are reproduced from that table; the DNA served to infer D and trimming. This sample has about 1 million clones, with about three quarters found just once. Trimming shortened V by 6 bases and J by 4 bases, and 16 bases separated the two germline ends. The CDR3 loop spans 15 amino acids. CDR1 and CDR2 (germline): SGHKS, YYEKEE (reference sequence). A note on this clone: Its target is unknown.

This receptor was taken from a man younger than 35 in good health. V and J are TRBV5-5 and TRBJ2-2; D gene unclear. The source material was memory CD4+ T cells sorted from blood. Stated subset: CD45RA-negative fraction. CDR3: CASNMDGKTTGELFF. In DNA form, the CDR3 reads TGTGCCAGCAACATGGACGGAAAAACCACCGGGGAGCTGTTTTTT.